One and the same sample provided the 26 T cell receptor beta chains below, sequenced in a study of OX40 agonist ivuxolimab in advanced cancers. Clones were read by immunoSEQ multiplex PCR, and TCRdb kept only the in-frame ones, dropping some. The data hold tens of thousands of clones, with about 83% observed a single time. Specimen: CD4+ or CD8+ T cells sorted from blood, collected in a trial of the OX40 agonist ivuxolimab. Receptors were obtained from an adult with an advanced solid tumor such as melanoma, head and neck, liver or kidney cancer.

The chain links TRBV19 to TRBJ1-5; the D gene is possibly TRBD1 (5 bases). Per the germline V gene, CDR1 is LNHDA and CDR2 is SQIVND (reference sequence). The CDR3 runs 18 residues. V lost 3 bases and J 1 base, leaving 19 bases between the germline ends. CDR3: CASSIFRGTALSNQPQHF. CDR3 DNA: TGTGCCAGTAGTATCTTTCGCGGGACCGCCCTCAGCAATCAGCCCCAGCATTTT.

V is TRBV6-5 and J is TRBJ2-4, with 8 bases fitting TRBD2. After removal of 5 bases from V and 6 bases from J, the junction contained 6 bases not matched to a gene. There are 14 residues in the CDR3. The germline CDR1 and CDR2 sequences are MNHEY and SVGAGI. The CDR3 loop is CASSPGGGGNIQYF. The CDR3 bases are TGTGCCAGCAGTCCGGGAGGGGGAGGAAACATTCAGTACTTC.

This clone is a singleton in its sample. This chain links TRBV29-1 with TRBJ2-7, with D uncertain. Trimming removed 8 bases from V and 2 bases from J, with 16 bases in between. This CDR3 has 13 amino acids. Germline CDR1 is SQVTM and CDR2 is ANQGSEA. Here the CDR3 reads CSLSRTATYEQYF. CDR3 sequence (DNA): TGCAGCCTTTCCAGGACGGCCACCTACGAGCAGTACTTC.

The chain joins TRBV9 to TRBJ2-4, with 9 positions matching TRBD2. Trimming removed 0 bases from V and 9 bases from J; junction bases left unmatched: 10. Germline-derived CDR1 and CDR2 are SGDLS and YYNGEE. The CDR3 covers 16 residues. Written as DNA, the CDR3 is TGTGCCAGCAGCGTAGGCCCTAGCGGGATGGGCGGCATTCAGTACTTC. This encodes CASSVGPSGMGGIQYF.

The rearrangement links TRBV29-1 to TRBJ1-5; D remains ambiguous. In germline, CDR1 is SQVTM, CDR2 ANQGSEA. Trimming stripped 7 bases from V and 11 bases from J, with 18 bases between. This CDR3 contains 12 residues. The CDR3: CSAFDPGRSQHF. The CDR3 region has the DNA TGCAGCGCCTTTGATCCAGGAAGGTCCCAGCATTTT.

V and J are TRBV19 and TRBJ2-7, with 9 bases that match TRBD2. Germline V gene data show CDR1 as LNHDA and CDR2 as SQIVND (reference sequence). The CDR3 loop spans 20 amino acids. Trimming took 4 bases from V and 0 from J; bases not matched to a gene: 19. In nucleotides, the CDR3 is TGTGCCAGTAGTACCCTCCGGGGGGCCCAGCGGGAGGCCTCCTCCTACGAGCAGTACTTC. This gives the protein CASSTLRGAQREASSYEQYF.

J is TRBJ2-7 and V is TRBV19; tentatively, D is TRBD1 or TRBD2 (5 bases each). V was shortened by 7 bases and J by 5 bases, with 15 bases between the two germline ends. This CDR3 is 13 amino acids long. CDR1 is LNHDA and CDR2 is SQIVND in the germline V gene (reference sequence). In nucleotides, the CDR3 is TGTGCCAGTAAAGAGGGGCAGTCCCACGAGCAGTACTTC. Translating gives CASKEGQSHEQYF.

This clone was counted only a few times. V usage is TRBV27 and J usage is TRBJ2-3; 13 nucleotides line up with TRBD2. CDR1 MNHEY and CDR2 SMNVEV come from the germline V gene (reference sequence). The CDR3 consists of 19 residues. With V trimmed by 5 bases and J by 2 bases, 13 bases remained unmatched. The CDR3 sequence: CASSRTPGLAGVHTDTQYF. The CDR3 region has the DNA TGTGCCAGCAGTAGGACCCCAGGACTAGCGGGGGTACACACAGATACGCAGTATTTT.

The chain carries TRBV27 and TRBJ2-5; 10 bases are shared with TRBD1. Trimming at V came to 0 bases and at J to 7 bases, leaving 2 bases not matched to a gene. Germline V gives CDR1 MNHEY, CDR2 SMNVEV (reference sequence). This CDR3 contains 14 residues. Written as DNA, the CDR3 is TGTGCCAGCAGTTTATCAGGACAGGGGGGGACCCAGTACTTC. It yields the protein CASSLSGQGGTQYF.

The chain couples TRBV6-6 to TRBJ2-7, with no clear D. The germline CDR1 and CDR2 sequences are MNHNY and SVGAGI (reference sequence). Trimming removed 2 bases from V and 0 bases from J, with 11 bases in between. The CDR3 totals 15 residues. Here the CDR3 DNA reads TGTGCCAGCAGTTACCAAGGACCCAGCTCCTACGAGCAGTACTTC. It specifies CASSYQGPSSYEQYF.

J is TRBJ1-1 and V is TRBV5-1; D perhaps matches TRBD1 (5 bases). The CDR3 is 15 residues long. V lost 0 bases to trimming and J lost 4 bases, with 13 bases between them. Looked up from germline, CDR1 is SGHRS and CDR2 is YFSETQ. The chain's CDR3 is CASSLAGGEGTEAFF. The CDR3 DNA follows: TGCGCCAGCAGCTTGGCCGGAGGGGAGGGCACTGAAGCTTTCTTT. Looking up the rest from reference TRBV5-1 and TRBJ1-1 gives the full variable domain: KAGVTQTPRYLIKTRGQQVTLSCSPISGHRSVSWYQQTPGQGLQFLFEYFSETQRNKGNFPGRFSGRQFSNSRSEMNVSTLELGDSALYLCASSLAGGEGTEAFFGQGTRLTVV.

The chain is built from TRBV7-2 and TRBJ2-1; 9 bases agree with TRBD2. CDR3 length: 16 residues. Germline lookup yields CDR1 SGHTA and CDR2 FQGNSA. Germline trimming cut 5 bases from V and 5 bases from J; bases unmatched to any gene: 10. CDR3 loop: CASSPPASGMNNEQFF. CDR3 sequence (DNA): TGTGCCAGCAGCCCCCCGGCTAGCGGGATGAACAATGAGCAGTTCTTC.

The V call is TRBV12-5, the J call TRBJ1-2, with a tentative D call TRBD1 (5 bases). CDR1 is LGHNT and CDR2 is FRNRAP in the germline V gene. The CDR3 totals 13 residues. Trimming shortened V by 1 base and J by 4 bases, and 7 bases separated the two germline ends. CDR3 region: CASGLGQRYGYTF. CDR3 DNA sequence: TGTGCTAGTGGTTTGGGACAGCGCTATGGCTACACCTTC.

The V call is TRBV29-1, the J call TRBJ1-2; weak D call: TRBD1 (6 bases). This CDR3 contains 14 residues. CDR1 SQVTM and CDR2 ANQGSEA come from the germline V gene. V lost 3 bases and J lost 8, with 19 bases in between. The DNA for the CDR3 is TGCAGCGTTGAGATGGGGCAGGGGAACTGGGGCTACACCTTC. It codes for CSVEMGQGNWGYTF.

The chain joins TRBV19 to TRBJ1-2; 8 bases agree with TRBD1. Per germline, CDR1 LNHDA and CDR2 SQIVND (reference sequence). J gave up 6 bases and V 4 bases, and 4 bases lay outside the gene matches. The CDR3 extends over 13 amino acids. Written as DNA, the CDR3 is TGTGCCAGTAGTACGACAGGGGACGATGGCTACACCTTC. This codes for CASSTTGDDGYTF.

This chain joins TRBV4-3 and TRBJ1-1; 7 bases align to TRBD1. V trimming: 4 bases; J trimming: 1 base; junction bases outside the gene matches: 6. This CDR3 has 15 amino acids. Germline lookup yields CDR1 LGHNA and CDR2 YSLEER. The CDR3 DNA reads as TGCGCCAGCAGCCGAAACAGGGGAACGAACACTGAAGCTTTCTTT. Translation gives CASSRNRGTNTEAFF.

The CDR3 DNA reads as TGCGCCAGCAGCCAAGAGGGAAGGAGGGACAATGAGCAGTTCTTC. Translating gives CASSQEGRRDNEQFF. The V call is TRBV4-3, the J call TRBJ2-1; weak D call: TRBD2 (6 bases). Trimming cost V 0 bases and J 5 bases, with 11 bases left between them. Germline V gene lookup returns CDR1 LGHNA and CDR2 YSLEER. The length of the CDR3 is 15 residues.

The V and J genes are TRBV27 and TRBJ2-1; D uncertain. The germline V and J ends were trimmed by 8 bases and 4 bases, with 6 bases remaining between them. This CDR3 spans 11 amino acids. The germline V gene encodes CDR1 MNHEY and CDR2 SMNVEV (reference sequence). The CDR3, as DNA: TGTGCCAGCCAATCATACAATGAGCAGTTCTTC. Translated, it gives CASQSYNEQFF.

The CDR3 DNA is TGTGCCAGCAGTCCCCTGAGAGGGAGGGCCGACAATGAGCAGTTCTTC. As protein: CASSPLRGRADNEQFF. The chain recombines TRBV28 with TRBJ2-1; TRBD2 matches at 7 bases. This CDR3 comprises 16 residues. V lost 5 bases to trimming and J lost 5 bases; unmatched junction nucleotides: 12. Germline loops: CDR1 MDHEN, CDR2 SYDVKM. The full variable domain, with the rest looked up from reference TRBV28 and TRBJ2-1, is DVKVTQSSRYLVKRTGEKVFLECVQDMDHENMFWYRQDPGLGLRLIYFSYDVKMKEKGDIPEGYSVSREKKERFSLILESASTNQTSMYLCASSPLRGRADNEQFFGPGTRLTVL.

This chain links TRBV6-6 with TRBJ2-7; 8 bases are a match to TRBD1. From germline, CDR1 is MNHNY and CDR2 SVGAGI (reference sequence). CDR3 length equals 13 residues. V gave up 6 bases and J gave up 3 bases; unmatched junction bases: 4. The CDR3 region has the DNA TGTGCCAGCAGCCCACAGGGGGTCTACGAGCAGTACTTC. Amino acids: CASSPQGVYEQYF.

The chain employs TRBV11-3 and TRBJ2-3, with 11 bases fitting TRBD2. The CDR3 covers 16 residues. V shed 3 bases and J 3 bases; nucleotides not matched to a gene: 5. Germline CDR1 SGHNT, CDR2 YENEEA. DNA for the CDR3: TGTGCCAGCAGCTTGGGACTAGCGGAAAGGACAGATACGCAGTATTTT. Encoded protein: CASSLGLAERTDTQYF.

This clone was detected only once. The chain combines TRBV29-1 with TRBJ2-1; TRBD2 matches 8 bases. With V trimmed by 7 bases and J by 5 bases, 13 bases remained unmatched. CDR1 and CDR2 (germline): SQVTM, ANQGSEA. The CDR3 runs 15 residues. CDR3 bases: TGCAGCGGCGTCTCAGCGGGGGTTGTGGACAATGAGCAGTTCTTC. Amino acids: CSGVSAGVVDNEQFF.

The chain couples TRBV27 to TRBJ1-6; D possibly corresponds to TRBD1 (5 bases). Per germline, CDR1 MNHEY and CDR2 SMNVEV (reference sequence). The germline V and J ends were trimmed by 8 bases and 0 bases, with 17 bases remaining between them. The CDR3 runs to 17 residues. CDR3 coding DNA: TGTGCCAGCGCGAGGGACTTCCTGAGCTCCTATAATTCACCCCTCCACTTT. Its translation is CASARDFLSSYNSPLHF.

The chain links TRBV7-2 to TRBJ1-1, with D unresolved. Trimming shortened V by 5 bases and J by 1 base, and 17 bases separated the two germline ends. CDR1 SGHTA and CDR2 FQGNSA come from the germline V gene. The CDR3 runs to 16 residues. The CDR3 coding sequence is TGTGCCAGCAGCCCCGAGCGGTCCCGGCGGAACACTGAAGCTTTCTTT. It yields the protein CASSPERSRRNTEAFF.

The V call is TRBV30, the J call TRBJ2-7; D is possibly TRBD1 or TRBD2 (5 bases each). The CDR3 runs to 13 residues. Germline CDR1 GTSNPN, CDR2 SVGIG (reference sequence). The V end lost 3 bases, the J end lost 2 bases, and 11 bases lay between the germline ends. CDR3 loop: CAWSVEGTYEQYF. Here the CDR3 DNA reads TGTGCCTGGAGCGTAGAGGGGACCTACGAGCAGTACTTC.

The chain employs TRBV6-5 and TRBJ2-5, with no clear D. The V end lost 2 bases, the J end lost 5 bases, and 3 bases lay between the germline ends. CDR1 is MNHEY and CDR2 is SVGAGI in the germline V gene. CDR3 length equals 11 residues. The chain's CDR3 is CASSYTETQYF. For the CDR3, the DNA is TGTGCCAGCAGTTACACCGAGACCCAGTACTTC.